This T cell receptor (beta chain) emerged from a study of T-cell reconstitution after alpha-beta-depleted transplantation in children. Germline CDR1 is WSHSY and CDR2 is SAAADI. The CDR3 consists of 16 residues. V was pared by 4 bases and J by 5 bases, with 8 bases of the junction left unmatched. Preparation of the TCRbeta library was carried out with unique molecular identifiers. TCRdb redid the calling of the PCR reads with MiXCR, one entry per CDR3 protein. The sample carries 250,000 to 400,000 distinct CDR3 sequences, approximately 23% recorded once. Study observations and caveats: Newly produced T cells mostly provided counts and TCRbeta diversity after one year, as hyperexpanded clones declined. About two months after transplant, alpha-beta T cells reportedly came from several hundred expanded graft clones.

This clonotype was observed a handful of times. Its antigen is not known. This sample comprised PBMCs, mostly from graft donor cells, obtained 180 days after TCRalphabeta/CD19-depleted stem cell transplant. J is TRBJ1-2 and V is TRBV10-2; 12 bases map to TRBD1. This sequence originates from a male patient under 18 who had a stem cell transplant for acute lymphoblastic leukemia, so the T cells may come from the graft donor. CDR3 sequence reads: CASSVPGQGARYGYTF. CDR3 DNA: TGCGCCAGCAGTGTTCCGGGACAGGGGGCTCGGTATGGCTACACCTTC.